This T cell receptor beta chain was captured in a study of post-analysis software for immune sequencing data. Study-level points and caveats: Comparison of patients with controls showed about 5 TRBV segments more frequent in patients, TRBV5-6, TRBV5-1 and TRBV20-1 among them.

With respect to this clonotype: The antigen is unknown.

Unique molecular identifiers featured in each of the TCR beta cDNA libraries. Using its own MiXCR run on the PCR reads, TCRdb lists one record per CDR3 protein. The sample holds about 400,000 distinct CDR3 sequences, roughly 30% seen once. The CDR3 has 14 amino acids. The germline V and J ends were trimmed by 1 base and 0 bases, with 7 bases remaining between them. Germline V CDR1 and CDR2: MGHRA, YSYEKL. The chain joins TRBV4-1 to TRBJ2-7, with no clear D. The clonotype comes from a girl between 10 and 17 years old with multiple sclerosis. Source material: blood. CDR3 DNA: TGCGCCAGCAGCCAAGCGGAGAGCTCCTACGAGCAGTACTTC. Its protein is CASSQAESSYEQYF.